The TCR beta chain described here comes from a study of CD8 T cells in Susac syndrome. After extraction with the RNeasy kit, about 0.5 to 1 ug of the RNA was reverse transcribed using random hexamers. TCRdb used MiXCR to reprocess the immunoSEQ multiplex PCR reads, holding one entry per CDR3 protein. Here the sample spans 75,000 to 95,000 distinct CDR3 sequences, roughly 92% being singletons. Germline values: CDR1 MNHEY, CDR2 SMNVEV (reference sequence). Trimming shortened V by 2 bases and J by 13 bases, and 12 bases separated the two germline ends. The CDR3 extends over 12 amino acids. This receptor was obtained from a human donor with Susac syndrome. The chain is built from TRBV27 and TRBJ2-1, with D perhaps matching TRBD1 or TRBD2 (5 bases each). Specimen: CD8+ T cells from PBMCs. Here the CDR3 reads CASSLSRGDQFF. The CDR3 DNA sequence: TGTGCCAGCAGTTTAAGTAGGGGAGATCAGTTCTTC.